Sequencing of this TCR beta chain was carried out in a study of CD8 T cells in ankylosing spondylitis (TCRdb year 2017). Regarding the research as a whole: To find TCR variants linked to disease, the study profiled T cell receptor beta repertoires in ankylosing spondylitis patients and healthy donors. The whole study cohort included over a hundred healthy donors and over 20 ankylosing spondylitis patients. Peripheral blood samples were taken, and synovial fluid was additionally collected from ankylosing spondylitis patients.

For each ankylosing spondylitis patient, the synovial fluid sample was matched to a blood sample from that same patient. Study-wide findings and limitations: The disease-linked clones showed a CD8+ phenotype and occurred at relatively low frequencies in peripheral blood. According to the report, matched synovial fluid samples from ankylosing spondylitis patients were significantly enriched for the disease-linked clones. Blood from ankylosing spondylitis patients appeared to be characterized by a TCR beta motif composed of several highly homologous amino acid variants. Some motif variants had previously been reported in the synovial fluid and blood of reactive arthritis patients, which suggests shared mechanisms of disease initiation.

The sequencing machine was an Illumina HiSeq 2500. Quantitative 5'-RACE with molecular barcodes was the method used to prepare the TCR beta libraries. For the original study's pipeline: Disease-linked TCR variants were identified with a new computational method built on a probabilistic model of VDJ rearrangement. TCRdb handled the public reads itself, with Q25 trimming in fastp and clone calling in MiXCR, and kept productive beta chains. CDR3 protein sequences are deduplicated, and each keeps its most common genes and DNA. The V and J calls and clone size are TCRdb's, not the authors'. The table for this sample lists over 110,000 distinct CDR3 sequences; 7% to 9% of them were counted only once. The ten largest clonotypes hold more than 7% of the sample. This clonotype occurred many times. Which antigen it targets is not known. No much larger clone exists at a distance of one base, and base qualities are not known.

From a lookup of the germline V gene (reference sequence), CDR1 and CDR2 are DFQATT and SNEGSKA. The CDR3 measures 15 amino acids from cysteine to phenylalanine. Kept here is only the CDR3 DNA, which spans 45 bases and is read in frame from base 1. Here V drops 6 bases and J drops 4 bases, and the junction holds 10 bases not matched to any gene. The source is a male donor with ankylosing spondylitis. The chain links TRBV20-1 with TRBJ2-1, with 9 junctional bases fitting TRBD2. Sequenced: synovial fluid, either unsorted or a sorted T cell fraction (not recorded which). CDR3 reads: CSARGRADRYNEQFF. The DNA is TGCAGTGCCCGCGGGAGGGCCGATCGGTACAATGAGCAGTTCTTC.